This TCR beta chain was captured in a study of cytomegalovirus exposure and HLA in healthy donors. The CDR3 has 13 residues. The V gene's germline CDR1 is GTSNPN and CDR2 SVGIG (reference sequence). V was shortened by 3 bases and J by 5 bases, with 12 bases between the two germline ends. Details on this clone: No antigen is known for it.

In the PCR, 60 Vbeta and 13 Jbeta primers were used. The repertoire was sequenced with immunoSEQ multiplex PCR; TCRdb's copy has only in-frame clones and lacks some. In all, the sample yields around 200,000 clones. Points from the study as a whole: Analyzed later, association rates of TCRs varied across HLA loci, with DRB1 most and HLA-C fewest. A classifier reportedly called cytomegalovirus status with high sensitivity and specificity. Presence/absence analyses rested on an assumption that sequencing depth was roughly uniform across donors.

Specimen: PBMCs. The rearrangement joins TRBV30 to TRBJ2-3; a weak D match, TRBD2 (6 bases). The TCR originated in a woman aged 18 to 35 in good health and CMV-seropositive. CDR3 coding DNA: TGTGCCTGGAGGTTGGGCGGGGTAGATACGCAGTATTTT. Amino acid sequence: CAWRLGGVDTQYF.